A selection of T cell receptor beta chains follows, all from one sample in a study of blood T cell repertoires in COVID-19. The repertoire was sequenced with immunoSEQ multiplex PCR; TCRdb's copy has only in-frame clones and lacks some. The table records roughly 250,000 clones, about 79% of them present only once. The sample consisted of peripheral blood. These receptors all come from a woman over 75 with acute or convalescent COVID-19. Each CDR3 is given with its conserved first and last residue. Fields, in order: V gene, D gene, J gene, clone size, CDR3 protein, CDR3 DNA. The D gene is left open where the match is weak. Part of the rows lack a size; the others show once, few, many or a class for expanded clones.

v_gene: TRBV19
d_gene: -
j_gene: TRBJ1-2
abundance: -
CDR3aa: CASSSVLYGYTF
CDR3nt: TGTGCCAGTAGTTCTGTACTCTATGGCTACACCTTC

v_gene: TRBV6-5
d_gene: -
j_gene: TRBJ1-2
abundance: -
CDR3aa: CASSSWAYGYTF
CDR3nt: TGTGCCAGCAGCTCGTGGGCCTATGGCTACACCTTC

v_gene: TRBV16
d_gene: -
j_gene: TRBJ1-6
abundance: -
CDR3aa: CASSPRGSYNSPLHF
CDR3nt: TGTGCCAGCAGCCCCCGCGGTTCCTATAATTCACCCCTCCACTTT

v_gene: TRBV6-6
d_gene: TRBD1
j_gene: TRBJ2-5
abundance: -
CDR3aa: CASSPGTGGFETQYF
CDR3nt: TGTGCCAGCAGTCCCGGGACAGGGGGTTTTGAGACCCAGTACTTC

v_gene: TRBV5-4
d_gene: -
j_gene: TRBJ2-2
abundance: -
CDR3aa: CASSPVTGELFF
CDR3nt: TGTGCCAGCAGCCCGGTCACGGGGGAGCTGTTTTTT

v_gene: TRBV4-1
d_gene: TRBD2
j_gene: TRBJ2-1
abundance: -
CDR3aa: CASSQVGKPSGFYNEQFF
CDR3nt: TGCGCCAGCAGCCAAGTGGGAAAGCCTAGCGGGTTCTACAATGAGCAGTTCTTC

v_gene: TRBV2
d_gene: TRBD2
j_gene: TRBJ2-3
abundance: -
CDR3aa: CASSNPSGGQDTQYF
CDR3nt: TGTGCCAGCAGTAACCCTAGCGGGGGGCAGGATACGCAGTATTTT

v_gene: TRBV14
d_gene: -
j_gene: TRBJ2-2
abundance: -
CDR3aa: CASSQDRYTGELFF
CDR3nt: TGTGCCAGCAGCCAAGATCGGTACACCGGGGAGCTGTTTTTT

v_gene: TRBV10-3
d_gene: TRBD1
j_gene: TRBJ1-1
abundance: -
CDR3aa: CAISEADRGSNTEAFF
CDR3nt: TGTGCCATCAGTGAGGCAGACAGGGGTAGCAACACTGAAGCTTTCTTT

v_gene: TRBV30
d_gene: -
j_gene: TRBJ1-1
abundance: -
CDR3aa: CAWSVGRENTEAFF
CDR3nt: TGTGCCTGGAGTGTAGGCCGGGAGAACACTGAAGCTTTCTTT

v_gene: TRBV11-2
d_gene: -
j_gene: TRBJ2-1
abundance: -
CDR3aa: CASSSSGIPYNEQFF
CDR3nt: TGTGCCAGCAGCTCCTCGGGGATTCCCTACAATGAGCAGTTCTTC

v_gene: TRBV21-1
d_gene: -
j_gene: TRBJ2-5
abundance: -
CDR3aa: CASSKAPPGTEQETQYF
CDR3nt: TGTGCCAGCAGCAAAGCCCCGCCAGGGACAGAACAAGAGACCCAGTACTTC

v_gene: TRBV2
d_gene: TRBD2
j_gene: TRBJ2-7
abundance: -
CDR3aa: CASSARSGTSGGAAEEQYF
CDR3nt: TGTGCCAGCAGTGCCCGGTCCGGGACTAGCGGGGGGGCTGCTGAGGAGCAGTACTTC

v_gene: TRBV7-2
d_gene: -
j_gene: TRBJ1-4
abundance: -
CDR3aa: CASSLAGVPSNEKLFF
CDR3nt: TGTGCCAGCAGCTTAGCAGGGGTACCCTCTAATGAAAAACTGTTTTTT

v_gene: TRBV2
d_gene: -
j_gene: TRBJ2-1
abundance: few
CDR3aa: CASSPPGLGSYNEQFF
CDR3nt: TGTGCCAGCAGCCCGCCGGGACTTGGCTCCTACAATGAGCAGTTCTTC

v_gene: TRBV5-1
d_gene: -
j_gene: TRBJ2-7
abundance: -
CDR3aa: CASSLIDTPYEQYF
CDR3nt: TGCGCCAGCAGCTTGATCGACACACCCTACGAGCAGTACTTC

v_gene: TRBV5-1
d_gene: -
j_gene: TRBJ1-4
abundance: -
CDR3aa: CASRPTGKESEKLFF
CDR3nt: TGCGCCAGCAGGCCTACAGGGAAGGAAAGTGAAAAACTGTTTTTT

v_gene: TRBV27
d_gene: TRBD2
j_gene: TRBJ2-3
abundance: -
CDR3aa: CASSLSRLAPSTDTQYF
CDR3nt: TGTGCCAGCAGTTTATCCCGACTAGCTCCTAGCACAGATACGCAGTATTTT

v_gene: TRBV27
d_gene: TRBD2
j_gene: TRBJ2-5
abundance: -
CDR3aa: CTSSLSGRGETQYF
CDR3nt: TGTACCAGCAGTTTAAGCGGGCGGGGGGAGACCCAGTACTTC

v_gene: TRBV18
d_gene: -
j_gene: TRBJ2-5
abundance: -
CDR3aa: CASSPGLGETQYF
CDR3nt: TGTGCCAGCTCACCGGGACTCGGAGAGACCCAGTACTTC

v_gene: TRBV3-1/TRBV3-2
d_gene: -
j_gene: TRBJ1-1
abundance: -
CDR3aa: CASSHEGNTEAFF
CDR3nt: TGTGCCAGCAGCCATGAGGGGAACACTGAAGCTTTCTTT

v_gene: TRBV2
d_gene: -
j_gene: TRBJ1-5
abundance: -
CDR3aa: CASSERGRGTDSNQPQHF
CDR3nt: TGTGCCAGCAGTGAAAGGGGAAGGGGGACGGATAGCAATCAGCCCCAGCATTTT

v_gene: TRBV6-4
d_gene: -
j_gene: TRBJ1-5
abundance: -
CDR3aa: CASRGGGKGGNQPQHF
CDR3nt: TGTGCCAGCAGGGGTGGGGGAAAGGGGGGCAATCAGCCCCAGCATTTT

v_gene: TRBV2
d_gene: -
j_gene: TRBJ1-2
abundance: -
CDR3aa: CASSERGRGNYGYTF
CDR3nt: TGTGCCAGCAGTGAAAGGGGCAGGGGTAACTATGGCTACACCTTC

v_gene: TRBV5-6
d_gene: -
j_gene: TRBJ1-2
abundance: -
CDR3aa: CASSPQDGPGGGRVNTF
CDR3nt: TGTGCCAGCAGCCCTCAGGACGGACCCGGGGGGGGCCGAGTAAACACCTTC

v_gene: TRBV3-1/TRBV3-2
d_gene: TRBD2
j_gene: TRBJ2-1
abundance: few
CDR3aa: CASSPTGTSPYNEQFF
CDR3nt: TGTGCCAGCAGCCCCACCGGGACTAGCCCCTACAATGAGCAGTTCTTC

v_gene: TRBV9
d_gene: -
j_gene: TRBJ2-4
abundance: -
CDR3aa: CASSALGEGAKNIQYF
CDR3nt: TGTGCCAGCAGCGCGCTAGGAGAAGGCGCCAAAAACATTCAGTACTTC

v_gene: TRBV7-9
d_gene: TRBD1
j_gene: TRBJ1-2
abundance: -
CDR3aa: CASSSRQGAYGYTF
CDR3nt: TGTGCCAGCAGCTCGCGACAGGGGGCCTATGGCTACACCTTC

v_gene: TRBV27
d_gene: -
j_gene: TRBJ1-6
abundance: few
CDR3aa: CASSFQGRSPLHF
CDR3nt: TGTGCCAGCAGTTTCCAGGGTCGTTCACCCCTCCACTTT

v_gene: TRBV19
d_gene: TRBD1
j_gene: TRBJ2-1
abundance: few
CDR3aa: CASSIPYGQGANNEQFF
CDR3nt: TGTGCCAGTAGTATACCCTACGGACAGGGGGCGAACAATGAGCAGTTCTTC

v_gene: TRBV11-2
d_gene: -
j_gene: TRBJ2-5
abundance: -
CDR3aa: CASSFGIGTRKETQYF
CDR3nt: TGTGCCAGCAGCTTTGGGATAGGGACACGTAAAGAGACCCAGTACTTC

v_gene: TRBV5-5
d_gene: TRBD1
j_gene: TRBJ2-7
abundance: -
CDR3aa: CASSWGQAISYEQYF
CDR3nt: TGTGCCAGCAGCTGGGGACAGGCCATCTCCTACGAGCAGTACTTC

v_gene: TRBV5-1
d_gene: TRBD1
j_gene: TRBJ2-2
abundance: -
CDR3aa: CASSPDRGDTGELFF
CDR3nt: TGCGCCAGCAGCCCGGACAGGGGAGATACCGGGGAGCTGTTTTTT

v_gene: TRBV16
d_gene: -
j_gene: TRBJ2-7
abundance: -
CDR3aa: CASSQSLYSEQYF
CDR3nt: TGTGCCAGCAGCCAATCCCTCTATAGTGAGCAGTACTTC

v_gene: TRBV7-3
d_gene: -
j_gene: TRBJ2-1
abundance: -
CDR3aa: CASSPGGTVYNEQFF
CDR3nt: TGTGCCAGCAGTCCAGGGGGGACAGTTTACAATGAGCAGTTCTTC

v_gene: TRBV28
d_gene: -
j_gene: TRBJ1-1
abundance: -
CDR3aa: CASSSTANTEAFF
CDR3nt: TGTGCCAGCAGTTCTACAGCTAACACTGAAGCTTTCTTT

v_gene: TRBV2
d_gene: TRBD1
j_gene: TRBJ1-5
abundance: -
CDR3aa: CASSINTGGDQPQHF
CDR3nt: TGTGCCAGCAGTATAAATACAGGGGGTGACCAGCCCCAGCATTTT

v_gene: TRBV7-3
d_gene: -
j_gene: TRBJ1-1
abundance: -
CDR3aa: CASSDAQGTEAFF
CDR3nt: TGTGCCAGCAGCGACGCCCAGGGCACTGAAGCTTTCTTT

v_gene: TRBV5-1
d_gene: TRBD1
j_gene: TRBJ2-3
abundance: once
CDR3aa: CASSPRQGADTQYF
CDR3nt: TGCGCCAGCAGCCCGAGACAGGGGGCAGATACGCAGTATTTT

v_gene: TRBV7-9
d_gene: -
j_gene: TRBJ2-5
abundance: -
CDR3aa: CASSSPDWWETQYF
CDR3nt: TGTGCCAGCAGCTCCCCGGACTGGTGGGAGACCCAGTACTTC

v_gene: TRBV5-1
d_gene: TRBD1
j_gene: TRBJ1-1
abundance: -
CDR3aa: CASSSGTGNTEAFF
CDR3nt: TGCGCCAGCAGCTCCGGGACAGGGAACACTGAAGCTTTCTTT

v_gene: TRBV7-7
d_gene: -
j_gene: TRBJ1-3
abundance: -
CDR3aa: CASSLNGYPGNTIYF
CDR3nt: TGTGCTAGCAGCTTAAACGGGTACCCCGGAAACACCATATATTTT

v_gene: TRBV24-1
d_gene: -
j_gene: TRBJ1-1
abundance: -
CDR3aa: CATSDPKTGRTEAFF
CDR3nt: TGTGCCACCAGTGACCCTAAGACAGGTCGAACTGAAGCTTTCTTT

v_gene: TRBV11-1
d_gene: TRBD1
j_gene: TRBJ1-1
abundance: -
CDR3aa: CASSSRQGTANTEAFF
CDR3nt: TGTGCCAGCAGCAGTCGACAGGGGACCGCGAACACTGAAGCTTTCTTT

v_gene: TRBV2
d_gene: -
j_gene: TRBJ1-1
abundance: -
CDR3aa: CAGGGVNTEAFF
CDR3nt: TGTGCCGGGGGAGGGGTGAACACTGAAGCTTTCTTT

v_gene: TRBV3-1/TRBV3-2
d_gene: -
j_gene: TRBJ1-2
abundance: -
CDR3aa: CASSLPGNYGYTF
CDR3nt: TGTGCCAGCAGCCTCCCAGGGAACTATGGCTACACCTTC

v_gene: TRBV13
d_gene: -
j_gene: TRBJ1-5
abundance: -
CDR3aa: CASSLGRGQPQHF
CDR3nt: TGTGCCAGCAGCTTAGGCAGAGGTCAGCCCCAGCATTTT

v_gene: TRBV27
d_gene: TRBD1
j_gene: TRBJ1-6
abundance: -
CDR3aa: CASSNRDRGLSSYNSPLHF
CDR3nt: TGTGCCAGCAGTAACCGGGACAGGGGGCTCAGCTCCTATAATTCACCCCTCCACTTT

v_gene: TRBV24-1
d_gene: TRBD2
j_gene: TRBJ2-5
abundance: -
CDR3aa: CATSDVGPGGTQETQYF
CDR3nt: TGTGCCACCAGTGATGTGGGGCCGGGGGGGACCCAAGAGACCCAGTACTTC

v_gene: TRBV10-3
d_gene: TRBD1
j_gene: TRBJ2-2
abundance: -
CDR3aa: CAITTGQGNTGELFF
CDR3nt: TGTGCCATCACCACGGGACAGGGGAACACCGGGGAGCTGTTTTTT

v_gene: TRBV5-1
d_gene: -
j_gene: TRBJ2-1
abundance: once
CDR3aa: CASKLGGGLNEQFF
CDR3nt: TGCGCCAGTAAGTTAGGAGGTGGATTAAATGAGCAGTTCTTC

v_gene: TRBV19
d_gene: TRBD1
j_gene: TRBJ1-6
abundance: -
CDR3aa: CASSTGQGLSYNSPLHF
CDR3nt: TGTGCCAGTAGTACGGGACAGGGGCTTTCCTATAATTCACCCCTCCACTTT

v_gene: TRBV5-4
d_gene: TRBD2
j_gene: TRBJ2-5
abundance: -
CDR3aa: CASSFPGLAGVETQYF
CDR3nt: TGTGCCAGCAGCTTCCCGGGACTAGCGGGGGTAGAGACCCAGTACTTC

v_gene: TRBV5-4
d_gene: -
j_gene: TRBJ1-1
abundance: few
CDR3aa: CASRPDSRNTEAFF
CDR3nt: TGTGCCAGCAGGCCGGACAGTCGGAACACTGAAGCTTTCTTT

v_gene: TRBV19
d_gene: TRBD1
j_gene: TRBJ2-7
abundance: -
CDR3aa: CASSIDPRGPEQYF
CDR3nt: TGTGCCAGTAGTATAGACCCTAGGGGGCCGGAGCAGTACTTC

v_gene: TRBV12-5
d_gene: -
j_gene: TRBJ2-2
abundance: -
CDR3aa: CASGQGTGELFF
CDR3nt: TGTGCTAGTGGGCAGGGCACCGGGGAGCTGTTTTTT

v_gene: TRBV10-3
d_gene: TRBD2
j_gene: TRBJ2-3
abundance: -
CDR3aa: CAINGGGTDTQYF
CDR3nt: TGTGCCATCAATGGCGGGGGGACAGATACGCAGTATTTT

v_gene: TRBV7-2
d_gene: TRBD1
j_gene: TRBJ1-5
abundance: -
CDR3aa: CASSFQRTGGGNQPQHF
CDR3nt: TGTGCCAGCAGCTTCCAGAGGACAGGGGGGGGCAATCAGCCCCAGCATTTT

v_gene: TRBV3-1/TRBV3-2
d_gene: TRBD1
j_gene: TRBJ1-5
abundance: once
CDR3aa: CASSHDRDLPQPQHF
CDR3nt: TGTGCCAGCAGCCACGACAGGGACCTCCCTCAGCCCCAGCATTTT

v_gene: TRBV5-1
d_gene: -
j_gene: TRBJ2-2
abundance: -
CDR3aa: CASSPGQSTGELFF
CDR3nt: TGCGCCAGCAGCCCGGGACAAAGCACCGGGGAGCTGTTTTTT